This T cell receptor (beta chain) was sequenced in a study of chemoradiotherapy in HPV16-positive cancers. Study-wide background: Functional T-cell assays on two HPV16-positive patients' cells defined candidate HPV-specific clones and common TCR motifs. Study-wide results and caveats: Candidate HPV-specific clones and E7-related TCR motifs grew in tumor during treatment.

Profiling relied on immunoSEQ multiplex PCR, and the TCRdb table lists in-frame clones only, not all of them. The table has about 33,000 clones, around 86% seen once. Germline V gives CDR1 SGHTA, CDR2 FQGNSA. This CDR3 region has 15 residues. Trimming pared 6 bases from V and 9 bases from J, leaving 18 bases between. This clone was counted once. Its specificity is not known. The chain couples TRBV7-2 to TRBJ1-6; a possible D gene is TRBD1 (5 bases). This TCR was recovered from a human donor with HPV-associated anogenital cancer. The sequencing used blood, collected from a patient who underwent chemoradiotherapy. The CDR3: CASSKIGQGRSPLHF. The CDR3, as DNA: TGTGCCAGCAGTAAAATAGGTCAGGGACGTTCACCCCTCCACTTT.